The clone carrying this T cell receptor (beta chain) is labeled medium-sized (0.01 to 0.1%). Germline CDR1 reads SGHNT; CDR2 reads YENEEA. The ends were cut back, 4 bases at V and 7 bases at J, with 14 bases in the middle. The CDR3 consists of 14 residues. The sample comes from a study of blood T cell repertoires in COVID-19. Turning to the study itself: The study drew acute and convalescent COVID-19 samples from the United States, Italy and Spain. PBMCs, B-cell-depleted T cells, or T cells provided the cDNA or gDNA that made up the material.

Here immunoSEQ multiplex PCR was the method, and the copy in TCRdb shows in-frame clones only, minus some. The sample yields under 65,000 clones, 73% seen once. V and J are TRBV11-3 and TRBJ1-3, with D unresolved. This TCR was sampled from a woman in her 70s with acute or convalescent COVID-19. Sequences were obtained from peripheral blood. The CDR3 spells CASSSRQDDNTIYF. The CDR3 region has the DNA TGTGCCAGCAGCTCGCGACAAGACGACAACACCATATATTTT.